This passage covers 19 T cell receptor beta chains from one sample sequenced in a study of blood T cell repertoires in COVID-19. Generated by immunoSEQ multiplex PCR, the TCRdb table keeps only in-frame clones and is missing some. This sample has just over 60,000 clones; about three quarters occur once, and the top ten carry about 20%. Material: peripheral blood. Source of these receptors: a man aged 25-45 years with COVID-19, enrolled during active disease.

This clone was seen more than once but under ten times. The chain has TRBV20-1 and TRBJ1-1; D call uncertain. V dropped 5 bases and J dropped 6 bases, with 10 bases sitting between them. The CDR3 is 11 amino acids. Germline V CDR1 and CDR2: DFQATT, SNEGSKA (reference sequence). Here the CDR3 DNA reads TGCAGTGCTCCCTTAGTCGCTGAAGCTTTCTTT. Its protein is CSAPLVAEAFF.

The chain uses TRBV28 and TRBJ2-1, with 9 positions matching TRBD2. V shed 1 base, J shed 9 bases, and the junction held 10 bases outside the gene matches. The germline V gene encodes CDR1 MDHEN and CDR2 SYDVKM. This CDR3 has 16 amino acids. The CDR3 DNA sequence: TGTGCCAGCAGTTTATTACCTAGCGGGATCTATGGTGAGCAGTTCTTC. This codes for CASSLLPSGIYGEQFF.

This chain joins TRBV18 and TRBJ2-6, with D uncertain. Between the trimmed V and J ends, which lost 1 base and 1 base, there was a span of 5 bases. The germline V gene has CDR1 KGHSH and CDR2 LQKENI. This CDR3 has 15 amino acids. The CDR3 coding sequence is TGTGCCAGCTCACCACAAACTTCTGGGGCCAACGTCCTGACTTTC. Translating gives CASSPQTSGANVLTF.

The chain couples TRBV3-1 (or the pseudogene TRBV3-2) to TRBJ2-5; TRBD2 matches 9 bases. V trimming: 4 bases; J trimming: 5 bases; junction bases outside the gene matches: 11. Germline loops: CDR1 LGHDT, CDR2 YNNKEL (reference sequence). The CDR3 totals 16 residues. CDR3 nucleotides: TGTGCCAGCAGCCGACAAATAGCGGGAGAGGGCGAGACCCAGTACTTC. Residues: CASSRQIAGEGETQYF.

CDR3 sequence reads: CASSMRAGGSGTGELFF. The CDR3, as DNA: TGTGCCAGTAGTATGAGAGCGGGGGGCTCGGGCACCGGGGAGCTGTTTTTT. The V gene is TRBV19, the J gene TRBJ2-2; 9 positions match TRBD2. Germline values: CDR1 LNHDA, CDR2 SQIVND (reference sequence). Unmatched junction bases numbered 9, after V lost 3 bases and J lost 4 bases. This CDR3 has 17 residues.

This chain uses TRBV28 with TRBJ2-1; the match to TRBD1 covers 7 bases. This CDR3 spans 14 amino acids. The germline CDR1 and CDR2 sequences are MDHEN and SYDVKM. J lost 5 bases, V lost 3 bases, and 4 bases had no gene match. CDR3 residues: CASSFGTDHNEQFF. CDR3 DNA: TGTGCCAGCAGTTTCGGGACAGACCACAATGAGCAGTTCTTC. The variable domain in full, with the rest retrieved from reference TRBV28 and TRBJ2-1, is DVKVTQSSRYLVKRTGEKVFLECVQDMDHENMFWYRQDPGLGLRLIYFSYDVKMKEKGDIPEGYSVSREKKERFSLILESASTNQTSMYLCASSFGTDHNEQFFGPGTRLTVL.

CDR3 DNA: TGTGCCAGCAGTTACGACAGGACCTCTGGAAACACCATATATTTT. Its protein product is CASSYDRTSGNTIYF. The chain employs TRBV6-6 and TRBJ1-3, with D possibly matching TRBD1 (6 bases). The CDR3 runs to 15 residues. Germline assignment: CDR1 MNHNY and CDR2 SVGAGI (reference sequence). V was cut by 2 bases and J by 0 bases, with 8 bases left in between.

This clone was counted once. The chain is built from TRBV29-1 and TRBJ1-2; D not certain. With 1 base removed from V and 4 bases from J, the gap between germline ends came to 7 bases. CDR3 length: 12 residues. The V gene's germline CDR1 is SQVTM and CDR2 ANQGSEA. The DNA of the CDR3 is TGCAGCGTTGAAGGAGGTCCCTATGGCTACACCTTC. Translation gives CSVEGGPYGYTF.

The V gene is TRBV19, the J gene TRBJ1-1, with 8 bases lining up with TRBD1. Unmatched junction bases numbered 2, after V lost 5 bases and J lost 3 bases. The CDR3 covers 13 residues. The germline V gene has CDR1 LNHDA and CDR2 SQIVND (reference sequence). The CDR3, as DNA: TGTGCCAGTAGTTTACAGGGGGACACTGAAGCTTTCTTT. Its protein product is CASSLQGDTEAFF. The full variable domain, rest sourced from reference TRBV19 and TRBJ1-1, is DGGITQSPKYLFRKEGQNVTLSCEQNLNHDAMYWYRQDPGQGLRLIYYSQIVNDFQKGDIAEGYSVSREKKESFPLTVTSAQKNPTAFYLCASSLQGDTEAFFGQGTRLTVV.

This clone was recorded only once. CDR3 sequence: CASSSSGTIYEQYF. In DNA, the CDR3 is TGTGCCAGCAGCTCTTCCGGGACTATCTACGAGCAGTACTTC. The V and J genes are TRBV7-2 and TRBJ2-7, with 7 bases matching TRBD2. The CDR3 loop spans 14 amino acids. CDR1 SGHTA and CDR2 FQGNSA come from the germline V gene. After removal of 4 bases from V and 3 bases from J, the junction contained 6 bases not matched to a gene.

The chain carries TRBV5-1 and TRBJ1-1, with TRBD1 as a possible D gene (5 bases). Trimming took 0 bases from V and 1 from J, leaving 7 bases between them. The CDR3 loop spans 14 amino acids. CDR1 is SGHRS and CDR2 is YFSETQ in the germline V gene. The CDR3 bases are TGCGCCAGCAGCTTGGGGGGCTGGAACACTGAAGCTTTCTTT. It codes for CASSLGGWNTEAFF. The full variable domain, in which reference TRBV5-1 and TRBJ1-1 provide the parts outside the CDR3, is KAGVTQTPRYLIKTRGQQVTLSCSPISGHRSVSWYQQTPGQGLQFLFEYFSETQRNKGNFPGRFSGRQFSNSRSEMNVSTLELGDSALYLCASSLGGWNTEAFFGQGTRLTVV.

The V call is TRBV16, the J call TRBJ2-7; 8 bases match TRBD1. Germline assignment: CDR1 KGHSY and CDR2 FQNENV. CDR3 length equals 15 residues. Trimming at V came to 0 bases and at J to 6 bases, leaving 7 bases not matched to a gene. CDR3 bases: TGTGCCAGCAGCCAATCGACCAGGGGGCGCATCGAGCAGTACTTC. Its translation is CASSQSTRGRIEQYF. The full variable domain, in which reference TRBV16 and TRBJ2-7 provide the parts outside the CDR3, is GEEVAQTPKHLVRGEGQKAKLYCAPIKGHSYVFWYQQVLKNEFKFLISFQNENVFDETGMPKERFSAKCLPNSPCSLEIQATKLEDSAVYFCASSQSTRGRIEQYFGPGTRLTVT.

The chain joins TRBV5-4 to TRBJ1-4; D remains ambiguous. The V end was cut by 0 bases, the J end by 7 bases, with 10 bases between. Germline V CDR1 and CDR2: SGHNT, YYREEE (reference sequence). This CDR3 spans 14 amino acids. The CDR3 is CASSLGRGGEKLFF. In DNA form, the CDR3 reads TGTGCCAGCAGCTTGGGACGAGGAGGTGAAAAACTGTTTTTT.

The table lists this clone with a few counts. The rearrangement links TRBV5-4 to TRBJ2-2; 7 positions match TRBD1. CDR1 and CDR2 (germline): SGHNT, YYREEE (reference sequence). The CDR3 sequence is 15 residues long. After removal of 5 bases from V and 5 bases from J, the junction contained 9 bases not matched to a gene. The CDR3 DNA is TGTGCCAGCAGTCCAGAGGGGGCAGCGACCGGGGAGCTGTTTTTT. This gives the protein CASSPEGAATGELFF. Full variable domain (missing parts from reference TRBV5-4 and TRBJ2-2): ETGVTQSPTHLIKTRGQQVTLRCSSQSGHNTVSWYQQALGQGPQFIFQYYREEENGRGNFPPRFSGLQFPNYSSELNVNALELDDSALYLCASSPEGAATGELFFGEGSRLTVL.

The J gene is TRBJ1-2, the V gene TRBV14; 9 bases are a match to TRBD1. The junction had 7 bases not matched to a gene; V was cut back by 4 bases and J by 4 bases. The CDR3 totals 15 residues. CDR1 SGHDN and CDR2 FVKESK come from the germline V gene. The CDR3 DNA reads TGTGCCAGCAGCCCCCGACAGGGGGACTTCTATGGCTACACCTTC. It translates to CASSPRQGDFYGYTF.

This chain connects TRBV28 to TRBJ1-2; 8 nucleotides align to TRBD1. Per germline, CDR1 MDHEN and CDR2 SYDVKM. The CDR3 is 14 amino acids. The J segment lost 0 bases and the V segment lost 6 bases, leaving 3 bases of the junction unmatched. CDR3 sequence reads: CASRETGANYGYTF. As DNA, the CDR3 is TGTGCCAGCAGGGAGACAGGGGCTAACTATGGCTACACCTTC.

The gene calls are TRBV5-6 and TRBJ1-2, with 7 bases aligning to TRBD1. V was clipped by 0 bases and J by 4 bases; unmatched bases: 9. Germline V CDR1 and CDR2: SGHDT, YYEEEE. This CDR3 has 16 amino acids. This CDR3 reads CASSLGQGNAPYGYTF. The CDR3 bases are TGTGCCAGCAGCTTGGGACAGGGAAACGCTCCCTATGGCTACACCTTC.

The gene calls are TRBV13 and TRBJ2-3; 16 positions agree with TRBD2. The V and J ends lost 5 bases and 3 bases, in that order; junction bases with no gene match: 8. Germline-derived CDR1 and CDR2 are PRHDT and FYEKMQ (reference sequence). The CDR3 loop spans 18 amino acids. Here the CDR3 reads CASSPGTSGRARTDTQYF. The CDR3 DNA reads TGTGCCAGCAGCCCTGGGACTAGCGGGAGGGCCAGAACAGATACGCAGTATTTT.

V is TRBV19 and J is TRBJ2-1; 10 nucleotides align to TRBD1. Germline values: CDR1 LNHDA, CDR2 SQIVND (reference sequence). The CDR3 covers 19 residues. The V gene end was trimmed by 6 bases and the J gene end by 1 base; junction bases not matched to a gene: 15. The CDR3 reads CASRKGTGAWEVSYNEQFF. Here the CDR3 DNA reads TGTGCCAGTAGGAAAGGGACAGGGGCTTGGGAAGTTTCCTACAATGAGCAGTTCTTC.